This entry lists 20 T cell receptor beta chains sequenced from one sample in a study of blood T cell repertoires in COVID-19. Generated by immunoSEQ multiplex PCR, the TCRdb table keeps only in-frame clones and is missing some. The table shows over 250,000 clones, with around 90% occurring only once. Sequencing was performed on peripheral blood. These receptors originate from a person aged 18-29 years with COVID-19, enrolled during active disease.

CDR3 region: CASSFTGGLDYGYTF. The CDR3 DNA sequence: TGTGCCAGCAGCTTTACGGGAGGGTTGGACTATGGCTACACCTTC. V usage is TRBV11-3 and J usage is TRBJ1-2; no clear D. CDR1 and CDR2 from the germline V gene are SGHNT and YENEEA. The CDR3 is made up of 15 amino acids. Trimming shortened V by 3 bases and J by 3 bases, and 14 bases separated the two germline ends.

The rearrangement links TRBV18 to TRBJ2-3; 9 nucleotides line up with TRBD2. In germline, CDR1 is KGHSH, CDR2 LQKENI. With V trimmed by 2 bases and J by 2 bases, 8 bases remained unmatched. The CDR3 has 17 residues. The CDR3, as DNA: TGTGCCAGCTCACCAGAAAACCTAGCGGGAATCACAGATACGCAGTATTTT. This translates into CASSPENLAGITDTQYF.

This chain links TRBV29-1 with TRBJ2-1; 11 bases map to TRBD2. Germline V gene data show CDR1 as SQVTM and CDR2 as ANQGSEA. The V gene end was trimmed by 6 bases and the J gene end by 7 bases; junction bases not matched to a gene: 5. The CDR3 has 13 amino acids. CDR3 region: CSVIAGGPNEQFF. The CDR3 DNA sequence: TGCAGCGTGATAGCGGGAGGGCCTAATGAGCAGTTCTTC.

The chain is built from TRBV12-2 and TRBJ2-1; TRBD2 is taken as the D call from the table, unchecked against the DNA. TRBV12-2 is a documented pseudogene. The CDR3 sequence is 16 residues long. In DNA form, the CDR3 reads TGTTCCGGGGGGACTAGCGGGAGAAGCTCCTACAATGAGCAGTTCTTC. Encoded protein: CSGGTSGRSSYNEQFF.

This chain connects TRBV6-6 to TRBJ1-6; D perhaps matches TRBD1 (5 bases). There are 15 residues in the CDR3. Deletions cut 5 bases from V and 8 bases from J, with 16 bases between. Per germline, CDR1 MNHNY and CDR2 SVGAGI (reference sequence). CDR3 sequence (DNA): TGTGCCAGCAGTCACAGGTTACTCCCGGATTCACCCCTCCACTTT. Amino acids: CASSHRLLPDSPLHF.

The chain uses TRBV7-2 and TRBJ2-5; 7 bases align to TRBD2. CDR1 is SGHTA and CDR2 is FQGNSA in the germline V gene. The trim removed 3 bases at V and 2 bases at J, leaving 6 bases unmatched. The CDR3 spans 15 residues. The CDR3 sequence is CASSFASGTQETQYF. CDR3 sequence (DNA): TGTGCCAGCAGCTTTGCCAGCGGGACTCAAGAGACCCAGTACTTC.

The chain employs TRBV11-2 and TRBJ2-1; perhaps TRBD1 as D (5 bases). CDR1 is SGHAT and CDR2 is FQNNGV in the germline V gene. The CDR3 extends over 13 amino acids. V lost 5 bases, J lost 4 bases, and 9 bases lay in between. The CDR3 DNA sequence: TGTGCCAGCAGCAAGGGGTTTTACAATGAGCAGTTCTTC. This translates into CASSKGFYNEQFF.

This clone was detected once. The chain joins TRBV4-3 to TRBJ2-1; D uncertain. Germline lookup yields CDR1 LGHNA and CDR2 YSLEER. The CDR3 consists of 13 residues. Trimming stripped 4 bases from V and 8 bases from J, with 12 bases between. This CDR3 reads CASSPGTAYEQFF. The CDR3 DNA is TGCGCCAGCAGCCCAGGAACGGCTTATGAGCAGTTCTTC.

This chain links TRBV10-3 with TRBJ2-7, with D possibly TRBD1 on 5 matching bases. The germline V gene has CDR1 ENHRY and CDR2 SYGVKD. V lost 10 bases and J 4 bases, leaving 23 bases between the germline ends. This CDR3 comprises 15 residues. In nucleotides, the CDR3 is TGTGCCACCCTCCAGGGAAAGGGGCCTATATACGAGCAGTACTTC. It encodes CATLQGKGPIYEQYF.

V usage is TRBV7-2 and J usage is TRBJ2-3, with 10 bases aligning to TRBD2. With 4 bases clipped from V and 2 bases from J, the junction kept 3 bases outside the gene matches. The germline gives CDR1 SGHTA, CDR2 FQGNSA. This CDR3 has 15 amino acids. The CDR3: CASSWTSGHTDTQYF. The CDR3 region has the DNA TGTGCCAGCAGCTGGACTAGCGGCCACACAGATACGCAGTATTTT.

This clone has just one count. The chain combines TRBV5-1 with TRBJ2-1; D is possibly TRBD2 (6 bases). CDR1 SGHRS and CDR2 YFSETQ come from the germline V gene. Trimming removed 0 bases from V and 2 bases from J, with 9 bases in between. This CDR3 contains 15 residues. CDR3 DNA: TGCGCCAGCAGCTTGGACGGGAGCCCCTACAATGAGCAGTTCTTC. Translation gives CASSLDGSPYNEQFF.

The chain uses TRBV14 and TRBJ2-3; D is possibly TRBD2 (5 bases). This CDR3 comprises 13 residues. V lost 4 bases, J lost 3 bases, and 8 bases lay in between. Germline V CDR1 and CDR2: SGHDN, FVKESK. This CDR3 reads CASSPGITDTQYF. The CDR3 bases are TGTGCCAGCAGCCCGGGGATAACAGATACGCAGTATTTT.

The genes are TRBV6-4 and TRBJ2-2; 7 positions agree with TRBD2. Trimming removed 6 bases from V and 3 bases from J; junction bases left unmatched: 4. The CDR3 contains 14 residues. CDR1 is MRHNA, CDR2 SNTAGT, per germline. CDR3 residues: CASRTSSDTGELFF. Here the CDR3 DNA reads TGTGCCAGCAGGACTAGCTCAGACACCGGGGAGCTGTTTTTT.

CDR3 coding DNA: TGTGCCAGCAGCTCCGCAGGGGGTGAGGCTTTCTTT. Encoded protein: CASSSAGGEAFF. This chain links TRBV6-5 with TRBJ1-1; 7 nucleotides agree with TRBD1. The CDR3 runs to 12 residues. The J segment lost 11 bases and the V segment lost 6 bases, leaving 9 bases of the junction unmatched. The germline CDR1 and CDR2 sequences are MNHEY and SVGAGI.

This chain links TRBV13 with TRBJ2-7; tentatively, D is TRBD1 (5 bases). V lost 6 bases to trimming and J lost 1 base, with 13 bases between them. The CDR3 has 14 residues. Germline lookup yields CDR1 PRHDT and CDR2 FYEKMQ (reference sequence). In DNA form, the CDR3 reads TGTGCCAGCAGTTTAATGACAGCTTCCTACGAGCAGTACTTC. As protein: CASSLMTASYEQYF.

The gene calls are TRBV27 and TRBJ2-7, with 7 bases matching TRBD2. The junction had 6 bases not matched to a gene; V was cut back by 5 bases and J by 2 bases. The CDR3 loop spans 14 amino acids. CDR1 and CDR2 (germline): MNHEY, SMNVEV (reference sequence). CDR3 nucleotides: TGTGCCAGCAGTCCCCGACTAGCCCCCTACGAGCAGTACTTC. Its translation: CASSPRLAPYEQYF.

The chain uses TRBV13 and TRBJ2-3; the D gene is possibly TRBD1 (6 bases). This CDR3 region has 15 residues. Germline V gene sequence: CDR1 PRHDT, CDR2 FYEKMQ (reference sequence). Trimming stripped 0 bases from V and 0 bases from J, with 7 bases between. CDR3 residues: CASSLGQGSTDTQYF. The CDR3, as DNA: TGTGCCAGCAGCTTAGGGCAGGGGAGCACAGATACGCAGTATTTT.

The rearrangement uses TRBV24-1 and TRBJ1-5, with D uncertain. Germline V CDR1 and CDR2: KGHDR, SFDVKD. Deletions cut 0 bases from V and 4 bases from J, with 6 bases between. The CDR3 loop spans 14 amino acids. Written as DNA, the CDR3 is TGTGCCACCAGTGATTTGACGGGGAATCAGCCCCAGCATTTT. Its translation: CATSDLTGNQPQHF.

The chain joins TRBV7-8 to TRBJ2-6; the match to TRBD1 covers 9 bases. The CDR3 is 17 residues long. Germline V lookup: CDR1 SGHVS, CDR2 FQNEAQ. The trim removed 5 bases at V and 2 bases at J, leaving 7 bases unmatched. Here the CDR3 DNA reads TGTGCCAGCAGCCTGGGACAGGGCCTAGCTGGGGCCAACGTCCTGACTTTC. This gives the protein CASSLGQGLAGANVLTF.

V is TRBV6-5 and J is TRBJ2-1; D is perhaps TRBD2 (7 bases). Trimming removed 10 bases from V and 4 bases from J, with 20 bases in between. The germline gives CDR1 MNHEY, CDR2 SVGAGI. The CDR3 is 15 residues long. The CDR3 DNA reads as TGTGCCACACCTGGGTGGGGGGGCGATTACAATGAGCAGTTCTTC. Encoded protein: CATPGWGGDYNEQFF.